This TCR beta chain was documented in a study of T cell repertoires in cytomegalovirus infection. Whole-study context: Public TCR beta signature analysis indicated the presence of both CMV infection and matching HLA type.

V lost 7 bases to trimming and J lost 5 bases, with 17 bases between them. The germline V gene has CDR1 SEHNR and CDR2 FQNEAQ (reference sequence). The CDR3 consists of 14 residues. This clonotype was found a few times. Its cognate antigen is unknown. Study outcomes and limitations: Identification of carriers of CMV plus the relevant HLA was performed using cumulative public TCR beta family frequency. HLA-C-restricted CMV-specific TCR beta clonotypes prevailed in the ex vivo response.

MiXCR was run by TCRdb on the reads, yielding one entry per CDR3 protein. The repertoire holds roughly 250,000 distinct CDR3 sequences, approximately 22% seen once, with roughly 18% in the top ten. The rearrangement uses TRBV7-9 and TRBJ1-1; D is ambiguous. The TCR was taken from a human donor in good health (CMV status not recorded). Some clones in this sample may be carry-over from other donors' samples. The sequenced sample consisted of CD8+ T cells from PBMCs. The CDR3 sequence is CASTAERAVTEAFF. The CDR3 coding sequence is TGTGCCAGCACCGCTGAACGGGCGGTAACTGAAGCTTTCTTT. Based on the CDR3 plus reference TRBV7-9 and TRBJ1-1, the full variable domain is DTGVSQNPRHKITKRGQNVTFRCDPISEHNRLYWYRQTLGQGPEFLTYFQNEAQLEKSRLLSDRFSAERPKGSFSTLEIQRTEQGDSAMYLCASTAERAVTEAFFGQGTRLTVV.